The entry below describes one T cell receptor (beta chain). Its specific antigen is unknown. Per-base qualities were not stored, and no clone one base away is much larger. These data are taken from a study of OX40 agonist ivuxolimab in advanced cancers. Broadly, across the study: The costimulatory receptor OX40 (CD134) was targeted by ivuxolimab, a fully human IgG2 agonistic monoclonal antibody. Intravenous ivuxolimab was administered to patients every 2 weeks at six dose levels: 0.01, 0.1, 0.3, 1.5, 3 and 10 mg/kg. Of the roughly 52 patients in dose escalation, 19 had hepatocellular carcinoma, approximately 15 had melanoma, 9 had renal cell carcinoma and 9 had head and neck cancer. The dose-escalation cohort was around 84% male with a mean age of approximately 59 years, ranging from roughly 20 to 80. Patients were allowed to have had prior anti-PD-1, anti-PD-L1 or anti-CTLA-4 therapy, and approximately 40% of the dose-escalation patients had previously received checkpoint inhibitors. Three dose-escalation patients achieved partial responses, one with hepatocellular carcinoma and two with cutaneous melanoma. The purpose of peripheral TCRbeta sequencing was to test whether ivuxolimab changed TCR sequence diversity and led to clonal T-cell expansion. The paper reports the monotherapy dose-escalation portion (N = 52 patients) of the phase I ivuxolimab trial. Results and caveats for the whole study, not just this receptor: Low levels of normalized T-cell clonal expansion were also shown by some nonresponding patients. At doses of 0.1 to 3.0 mg/kg, clonal expansion of both CD4+ and CD8+ blood T cells was observed from baseline to week 6. On average, CD8+ T cells showed more expanded clones than CD4+ T cells after ivuxolimab. The antigen specificity of the peripheral T cells that underwent clonal expansion was not determined. In the 0.1-3.0 mg/kg groups, partial responders had among the lowest normalized peripheral clonal expansion, particularly in CD8+ T cells.

The trial excluded patients who had a history of autoimmune disease or were on systemic immunosuppression. Peripheral blood for TCR sequencing was collected from all dose cohorts at baseline, on cycle 4 day 1, and on cycle 7 day 1. Samples came from an open-label, multicenter, first-in-human phase I dose-escalation trial of ivuxolimab. Adults with locally advanced or metastatic melanoma, renal cell, hepatocellular, or head and neck squamous cell carcinoma were enrolled in the trial. Before TCR sequencing, CD4+ T cells and CD8+ T cells were sorted from peripheral blood as separate populations. For sequencing of the TCRbeta CDR3 region, genomic DNA was extracted from the sorted cells. TCRbeta CDR3 regions were sequenced using the immunoSEQ Assay. Here the immuneACCESS table is served through TCRdb, limited to in-frame sequences with V and J called. Missing clones are a known gap in these copies; in checked studies unresolved V genes cover under half, and the rest lacks a known reason. The sample contains around 51,000 clones, approximately 87% of them found a single time. Under 13% of the sample belongs to the ten largest clones.

The receptor was derived from an adult with an advanced solid tumor such as melanoma, head and neck, liver or kidney cancer. Here the sequenced sample was CD4+ or CD8+ T cells sorted from blood, taken in a trial of the OX40 agonist ivuxolimab.

The DNA sequence is as follows: TGTGCCAGCAGCGATCCAGGCTCCTACGAGCAGTACTTC. This codes for CASSDPGSYEQYF. The rearrangement combines TRBV6-5 with TRBJ2-7, with the D gene too uncertain to name. The V and J ends are trimmed by 6 bases and 0 bases, leaving 9 bases between them. Spanning cysteine to phenylalanine, the CDR3 consists of 13 amino acids. The kept DNA is CDR3 alone, 39 bases in frame from the first base. Taken from the germline V gene, the CDR1 and CDR2 loops are MNHEY and SVGAGI.